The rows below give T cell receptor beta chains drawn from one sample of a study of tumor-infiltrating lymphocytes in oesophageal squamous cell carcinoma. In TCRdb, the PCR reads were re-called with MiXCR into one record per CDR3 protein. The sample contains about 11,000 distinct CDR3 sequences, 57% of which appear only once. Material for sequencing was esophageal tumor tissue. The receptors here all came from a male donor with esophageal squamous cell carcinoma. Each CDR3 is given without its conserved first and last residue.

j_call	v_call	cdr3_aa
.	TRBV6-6	ASSYSVGSYEQY
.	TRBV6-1	ASSFLTSGRVGEQF
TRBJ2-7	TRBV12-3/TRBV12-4	ASSSGSGGSSYEQY
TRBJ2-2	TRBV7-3	ASSFGLSTGELF
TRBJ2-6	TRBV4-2	ASSQERGSGANVLT
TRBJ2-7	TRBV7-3	ASSLTGPVTSGSSYEQY
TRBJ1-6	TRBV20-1	SARLAGGIHEQY
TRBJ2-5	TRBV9	ASSVGLGQETQY
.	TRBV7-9	ASSLGGTTTDGYT
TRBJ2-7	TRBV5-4	ASSLDRLAGQY
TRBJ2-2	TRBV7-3	ASSSGALGELF
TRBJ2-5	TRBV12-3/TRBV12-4	ASSSGTSGDNEQY
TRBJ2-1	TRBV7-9	ASSLDGGLVGGEQF
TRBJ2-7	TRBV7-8	AIPGQNSYEQY
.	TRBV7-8	ASSATAGGRYNEQF
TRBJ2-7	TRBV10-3	AISPSTSYEQY
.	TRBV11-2	ASSNALAEETQY
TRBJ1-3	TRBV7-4	ASSLAPLQTGGGQDTIY
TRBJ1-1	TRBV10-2	ASRWGGETEAF
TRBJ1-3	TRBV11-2	ASSLVPGAGGNTIY
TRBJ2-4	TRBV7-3	ASSLGKGDIQY
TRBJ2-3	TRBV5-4	ASSLGAGGEQY
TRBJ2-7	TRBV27	ASSPRTGSYEQY
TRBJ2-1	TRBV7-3	ASSLEYEQF
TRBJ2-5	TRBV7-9	ASSSPRLAGGLSPGTQY
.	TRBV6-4	ASSDSAAGGNEQF
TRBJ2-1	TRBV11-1	ASSRGQGAYNEQF
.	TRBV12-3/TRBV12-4	ASSLERQLQERYEQY
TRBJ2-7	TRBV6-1	ASRPGTGAYEQY
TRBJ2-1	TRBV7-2	ASSLENTVRYNEQF
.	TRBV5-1	ASSLQGTFKGVTYEQY
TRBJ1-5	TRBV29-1	SVGGSNQPQH
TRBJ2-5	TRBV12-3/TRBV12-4	ASSWTPGDNEQY
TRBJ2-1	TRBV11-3	ASSLGGLASSYNEQF
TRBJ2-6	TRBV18	ASSNTGPGANVLT
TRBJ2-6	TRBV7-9	ASSSVPIWGSGANVLT
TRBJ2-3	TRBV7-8	ASGLAAGTDTQY
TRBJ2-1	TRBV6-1	ASSEEVVSSYNEQF
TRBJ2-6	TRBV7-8	ASSPGPFNVLT
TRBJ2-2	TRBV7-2	ASNEWGGARHTGELF